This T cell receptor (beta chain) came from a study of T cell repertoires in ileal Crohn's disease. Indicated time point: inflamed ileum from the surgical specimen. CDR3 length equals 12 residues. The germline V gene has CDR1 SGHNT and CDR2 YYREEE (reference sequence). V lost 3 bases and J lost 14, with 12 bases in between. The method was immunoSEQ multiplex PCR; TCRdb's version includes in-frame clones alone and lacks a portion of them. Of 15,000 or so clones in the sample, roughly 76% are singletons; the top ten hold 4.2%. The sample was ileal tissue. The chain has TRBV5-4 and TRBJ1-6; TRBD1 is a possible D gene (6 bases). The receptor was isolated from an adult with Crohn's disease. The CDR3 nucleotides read TGTGCCAGCAGCTCGCAGGGGACATCCCTCCACTTT. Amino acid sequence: CASSSQGTSLHF. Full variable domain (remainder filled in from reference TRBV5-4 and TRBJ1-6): ETGVTQSPTHLIKTRGQQVTLRCSSQSGHNTVSWYQQALGQGPQFIFQYYREEENGRGNFPPRFSGLQFPNYSSELNVNALELDDSALYLCASSSQGTSLHFGNGTRLTVT.